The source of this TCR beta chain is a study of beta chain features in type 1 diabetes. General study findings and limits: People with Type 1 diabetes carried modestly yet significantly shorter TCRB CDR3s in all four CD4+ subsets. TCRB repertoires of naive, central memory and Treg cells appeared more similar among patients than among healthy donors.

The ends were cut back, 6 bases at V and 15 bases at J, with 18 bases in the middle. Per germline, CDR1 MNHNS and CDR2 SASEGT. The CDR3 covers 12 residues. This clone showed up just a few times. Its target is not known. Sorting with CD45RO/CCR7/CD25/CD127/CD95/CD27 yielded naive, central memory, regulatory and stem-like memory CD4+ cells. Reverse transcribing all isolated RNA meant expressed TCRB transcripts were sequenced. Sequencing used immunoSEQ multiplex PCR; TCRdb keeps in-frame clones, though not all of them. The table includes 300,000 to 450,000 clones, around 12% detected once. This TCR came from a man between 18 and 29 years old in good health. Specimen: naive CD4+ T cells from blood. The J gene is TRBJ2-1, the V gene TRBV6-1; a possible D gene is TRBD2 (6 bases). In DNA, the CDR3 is TGTGCCAGCAGCCCCTCGGGTAGGCGGGGGTTCTTC. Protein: CASSPSGRRGFF.